Below, one T cell receptor beta chain is given with its context. The V gene's germline CDR1 is SNHLY and CDR2 FYNNEI. The CDR3 is made up of 10 amino acids. V was clipped by 7 bases and J by 12 bases, with 10 bases between them. The data were produced by immunoSEQ multiplex PCR, yet TCRdb's version contains in-frame clones alone and is incomplete. The sample consists of about 190,000 clones, about 91% of them appearing once. This entry is derived from a study of blood T cell repertoires in COVID-19. The rearrangement uses TRBV2 and TRBJ2-1; D gene ambiguous. The TCR comes from a woman aged 25 to 39 with acute or convalescent COVID-19. The sequencing sample was made of peripheral blood. CDR3 in DNA: TGTGCCAGCAATCTGAGAGCGCAGTTCTTC. Amino acid sequence: CASNLRAQFF.